Listed here is a single TCR beta chain. The source of the sample is a study of T cell changes during pregnancy in multiple sclerosis. Clones were read by immunoSEQ multiplex PCR, and TCRdb kept only the in-frame ones, dropping some. The repertoire holds 33,000 or so clones, with 90% as singletons. Germline-derived CDR1 and CDR2 are SGHRS and YFSETQ. V lost 4 bases to trimming and J lost 4 bases, with 11 bases between them. The CDR3 totals 13 residues. This chain connects TRBV5-1 to TRBJ1-1, with D unresolved. The receptor was derived from a female donor in good health, enrolled as a control in a pregnancy study. Sample: peripheral blood, taken in the third trimester of pregnancy. The CDR3 DNA reads as TGCGCCAGCAGCCTCAGACAAGGCACTGAAGCTTTCTTT. This codes for CASSLRQGTEAFF. The variable domain in full, completed from reference TRBV5-1 and TRBJ1-1, reads KAGVTQTPRYLIKTRGQQVTLSCSPISGHRSVSWYQQTPGQGLQFLFEYFSETQRNKGNFPGRFSGRQFSNSRSEMNVSTLELGDSALYLCASSLRQGTEAFFGQGTRLTVV.